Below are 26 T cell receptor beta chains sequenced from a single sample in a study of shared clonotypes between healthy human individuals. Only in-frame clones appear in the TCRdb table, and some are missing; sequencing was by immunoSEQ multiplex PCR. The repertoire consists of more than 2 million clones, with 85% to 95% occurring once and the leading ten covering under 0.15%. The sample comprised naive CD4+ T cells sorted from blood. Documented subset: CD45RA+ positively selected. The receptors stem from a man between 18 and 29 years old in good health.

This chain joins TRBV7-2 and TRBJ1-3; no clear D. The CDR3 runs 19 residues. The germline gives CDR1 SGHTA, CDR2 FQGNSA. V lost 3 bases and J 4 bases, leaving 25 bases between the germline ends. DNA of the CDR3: TGTGCCAGCAGCTTTCTAGCGGGTCTTAGGGAATTCTCCGGAAACACCATATATTTT. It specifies CASSFLAGLREFSGNTIYF.

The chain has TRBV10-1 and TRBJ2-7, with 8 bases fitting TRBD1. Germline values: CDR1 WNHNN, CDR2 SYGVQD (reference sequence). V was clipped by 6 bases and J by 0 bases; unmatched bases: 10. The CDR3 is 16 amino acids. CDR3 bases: TGCGCCAGCAGCGCCTACAGGGGGGATAGCTCCTACGAGCAGTACTTC. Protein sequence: CASSAYRGDSSYEQYF.

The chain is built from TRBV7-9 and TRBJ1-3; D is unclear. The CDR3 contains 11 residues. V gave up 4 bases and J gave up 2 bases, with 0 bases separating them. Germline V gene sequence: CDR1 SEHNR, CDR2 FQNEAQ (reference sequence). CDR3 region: CASSSGNTIYF. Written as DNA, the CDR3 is TGTGCCAGCAGCTCTGGAAACACCATATATTTT.

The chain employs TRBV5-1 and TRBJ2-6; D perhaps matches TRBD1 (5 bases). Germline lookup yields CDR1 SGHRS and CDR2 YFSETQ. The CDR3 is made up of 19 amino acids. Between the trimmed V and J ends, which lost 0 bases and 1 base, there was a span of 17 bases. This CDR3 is CASSLVPGLGVSGANVLTF. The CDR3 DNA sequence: TGCGCCAGCAGCTTGGTTCCAGGCCTAGGGGTATCTGGGGCCAACGTCCTGACTTTC.

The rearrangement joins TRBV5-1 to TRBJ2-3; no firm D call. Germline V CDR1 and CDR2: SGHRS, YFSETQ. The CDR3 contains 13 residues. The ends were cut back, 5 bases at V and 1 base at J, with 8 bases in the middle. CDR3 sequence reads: CASRGGGTDTQYF. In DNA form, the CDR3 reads TGCGCCAGCAGAGGTGGTGGCACAGATACGCAGTATTTT.

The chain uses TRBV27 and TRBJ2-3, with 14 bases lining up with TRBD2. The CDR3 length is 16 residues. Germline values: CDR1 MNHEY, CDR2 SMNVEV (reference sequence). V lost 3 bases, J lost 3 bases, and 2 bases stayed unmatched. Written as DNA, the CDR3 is TGTGCCAGCAGTTTGGGACTAGCGGGAGCAACAGATACGCAGTATTTT. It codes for CASSLGLAGATDTQYF.

The CDR3 here is CASSKTPNTYGYTF. In DNA form, the CDR3 reads TGTGCCAGCTCGAAGACACCCAACACCTATGGCTACACCTTC. The chain combines TRBV6-5 with TRBJ1-2; no reliable D call. The CDR3 is 14 amino acids. CDR1 and CDR2 (germline): MNHEY, SVGAGI. The ends were cut back, 8 bases at V and 4 bases at J, with 17 bases in the middle.

The CDR3 DNA is TGTGCCAGCAGCTTAGCGAAAGGGGTCTACGAGCAGTACTTC. Its translation is CASSLAKGVYEQYF. The rearrangement uses TRBV7-9 and TRBJ2-7; D is perhaps TRBD1 (5 bases). CDR3 size: 14 residues. CDR1 is SEHNR, CDR2 FQNEAQ, per germline (reference sequence). V lost 0 bases, J lost 3 bases, and 9 bases lay in between.

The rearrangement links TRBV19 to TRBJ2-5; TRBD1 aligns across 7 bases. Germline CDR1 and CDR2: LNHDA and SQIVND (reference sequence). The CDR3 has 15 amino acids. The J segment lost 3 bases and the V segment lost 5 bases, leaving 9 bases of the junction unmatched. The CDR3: CASSYGTVSKETQYF. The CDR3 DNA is TGTGCCAGTAGTTACGGGACAGTGAGCAAAGAGACCCAGTACTTC.

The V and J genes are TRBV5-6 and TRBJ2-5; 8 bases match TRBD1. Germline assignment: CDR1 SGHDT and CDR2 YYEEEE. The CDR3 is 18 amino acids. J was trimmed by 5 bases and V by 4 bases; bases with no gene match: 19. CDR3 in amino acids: CASSLVGQGEDTGETQYF. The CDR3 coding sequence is TGTGCCAGCAGCCTGGTCGGACAGGGAGAGGATACGGGGGAGACCCAGTACTTC.

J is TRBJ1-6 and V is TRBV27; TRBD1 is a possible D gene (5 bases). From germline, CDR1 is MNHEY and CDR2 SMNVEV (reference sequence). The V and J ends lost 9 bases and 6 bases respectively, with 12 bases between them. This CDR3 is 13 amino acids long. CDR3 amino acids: CASFRDFNSPLHF. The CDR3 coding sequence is TGTGCCAGTTTCAGGGATTTTAATTCACCCCTCCACTTT.

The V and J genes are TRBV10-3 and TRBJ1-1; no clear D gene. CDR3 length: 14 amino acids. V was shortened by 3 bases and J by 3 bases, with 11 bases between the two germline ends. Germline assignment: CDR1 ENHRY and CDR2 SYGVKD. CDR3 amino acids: CAISETKRDTEAFF. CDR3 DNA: TGTGCCATCAGTGAAACAAAACGGGACACTGAAGCTTTCTTT.

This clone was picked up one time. CDR3 nucleotides: TGTGCCAGCTCATTACAGGGTCTAGAGACCCAGTACTTC. Protein: CASSLQGLETQYF. The rearrangement uses TRBV18 and TRBJ2-5; maybe TRBD1 (6 bases). This CDR3 is built from 13 residues. V shed 5 bases and J shed 4 bases, with 11 bases lying between them. Germline CDR1 KGHSH, CDR2 LQKENI.

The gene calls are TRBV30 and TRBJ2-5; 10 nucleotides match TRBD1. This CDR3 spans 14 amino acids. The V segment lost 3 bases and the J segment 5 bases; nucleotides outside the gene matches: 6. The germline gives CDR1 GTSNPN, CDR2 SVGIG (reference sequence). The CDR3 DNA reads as TGTGCCTGGAGGACAGGGGGCGCTTGGGAGACCCAGTACTTC. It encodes CAWRTGGAWETQYF.

This chain's CDR3 is CASSRTLGANVLTF. The CDR3, as DNA: TGTGCCAGCTCCCGAACGTTAGGTGCCAACGTCCTGACTTTC. This chain links TRBV18 with TRBJ2-6; D is uncertain. Germline-derived CDR1 and CDR2 are KGHSH and LQKENI. This CDR3 is built from 14 residues. V gave up 6 bases and J gave up 7 bases, with 13 bases separating them.

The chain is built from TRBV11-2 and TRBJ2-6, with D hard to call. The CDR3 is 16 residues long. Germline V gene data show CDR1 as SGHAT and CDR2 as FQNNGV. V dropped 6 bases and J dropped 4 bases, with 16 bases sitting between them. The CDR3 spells CASRRWADTGANVLTF. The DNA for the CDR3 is TGTGCCAGCAGACGATGGGCGGATACCGGGGCCAACGTCCTGACTTTC.

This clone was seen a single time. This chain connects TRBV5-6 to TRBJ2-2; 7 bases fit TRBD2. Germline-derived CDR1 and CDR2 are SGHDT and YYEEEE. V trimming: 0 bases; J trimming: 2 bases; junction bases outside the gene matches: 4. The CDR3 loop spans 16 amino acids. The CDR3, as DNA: TGTGCCAGCAGCTTGGTGGCGGGAGTCAACACCGGGGAGCTGTTTTTT. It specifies CASSLVAGVNTGELFF.

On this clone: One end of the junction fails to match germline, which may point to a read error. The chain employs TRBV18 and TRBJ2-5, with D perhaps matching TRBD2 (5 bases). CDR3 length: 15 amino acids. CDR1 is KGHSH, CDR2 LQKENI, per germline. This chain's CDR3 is CASSTPGKSQGTQYF. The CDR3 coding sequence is TGTGCCAGCTCAACTCCGGGGAAGTCTCAAGGGACCCAGTACTTC.

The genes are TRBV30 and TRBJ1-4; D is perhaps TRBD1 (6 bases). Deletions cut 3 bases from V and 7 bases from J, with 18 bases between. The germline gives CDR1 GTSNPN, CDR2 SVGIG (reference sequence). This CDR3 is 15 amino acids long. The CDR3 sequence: CAWSFPKKGGEKLFF. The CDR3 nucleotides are TGTGCCTGGAGCTTCCCGAAAAAAGGGGGTGAAAAACTGTTTTTT.

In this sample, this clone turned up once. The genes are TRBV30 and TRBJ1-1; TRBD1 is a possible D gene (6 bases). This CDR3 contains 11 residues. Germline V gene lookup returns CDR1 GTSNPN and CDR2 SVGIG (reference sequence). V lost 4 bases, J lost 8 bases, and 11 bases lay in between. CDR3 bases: TGTGCCTGGACCCCGGGACAAGAAGCTTTCTTT. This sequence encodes CAWTPGQEAFF.

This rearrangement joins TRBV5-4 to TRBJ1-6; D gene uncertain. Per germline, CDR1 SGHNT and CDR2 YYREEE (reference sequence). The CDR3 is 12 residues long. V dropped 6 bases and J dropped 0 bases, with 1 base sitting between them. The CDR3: CASNSYNSPLHF. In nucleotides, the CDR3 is TGTGCCAGCAACTCCTATAATTCACCCCTCCACTTT. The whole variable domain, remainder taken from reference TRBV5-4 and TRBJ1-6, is ETGVTQSPTHLIKTRGQQVTLRCSSQSGHNTVSWYQQALGQGPQFIFQYYREEENGRGNFPPRFSGLQFPNYSSELNVNALELDDSALYLCASNSYNSPLHFGNGTRLTVT.

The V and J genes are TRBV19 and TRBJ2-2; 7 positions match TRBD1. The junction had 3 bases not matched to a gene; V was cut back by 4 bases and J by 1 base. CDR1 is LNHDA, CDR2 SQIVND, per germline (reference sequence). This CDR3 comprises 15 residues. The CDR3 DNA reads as TGTGCCAGTAGTAACAGGGGAATGAACACCGGGGAGCTGTTTTTT. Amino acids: CASSNRGMNTGELFF.

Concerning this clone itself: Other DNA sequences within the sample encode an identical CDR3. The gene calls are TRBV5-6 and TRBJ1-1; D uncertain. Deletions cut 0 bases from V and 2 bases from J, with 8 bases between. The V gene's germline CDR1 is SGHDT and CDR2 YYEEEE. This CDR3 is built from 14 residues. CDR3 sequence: CASSLGAKNTEAFF. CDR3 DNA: TGTGCCAGCAGCTTGGGGGCGAAAAACACTGAAGCTTTCTTT.

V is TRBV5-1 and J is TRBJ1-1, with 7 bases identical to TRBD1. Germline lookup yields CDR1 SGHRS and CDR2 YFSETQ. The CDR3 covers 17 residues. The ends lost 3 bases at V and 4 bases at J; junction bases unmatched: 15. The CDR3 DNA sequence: TGCGCCAGCAGCTGCCTGACAGGGAGAGACAATAGCACTGAAGCTTTCTTT. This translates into CASSCLTGRDNSTEAFF. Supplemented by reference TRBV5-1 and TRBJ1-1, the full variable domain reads KAGVTQTPRYLIKTRGQQVTLSCSPISGHRSVSWYQQTPGQGLQFLFEYFSETQRNKGNFPGRFSGRQFSNSRSEMNVSTLELGDSALYLCASSCLTGRDNSTEAFFGQGTRLTVV.

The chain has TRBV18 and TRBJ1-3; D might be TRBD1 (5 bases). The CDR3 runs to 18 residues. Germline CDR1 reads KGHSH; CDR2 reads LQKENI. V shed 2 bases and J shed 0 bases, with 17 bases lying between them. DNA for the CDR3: TGTGCCAGCTCACCAAAGGATAGGGACGCCCTCTCTGGAAACACCATATATTTT. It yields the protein CASSPKDRDALSGNTIYF.

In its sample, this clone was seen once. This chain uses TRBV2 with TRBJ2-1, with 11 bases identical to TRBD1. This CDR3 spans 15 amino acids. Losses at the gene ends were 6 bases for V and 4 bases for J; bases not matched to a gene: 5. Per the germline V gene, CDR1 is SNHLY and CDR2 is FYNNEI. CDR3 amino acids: CASSTGQGDYNEQFF. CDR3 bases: TGTGCCAGCAGCACGGGACAGGGGGATTACAATGAGCAGTTCTTC.